These T cell receptor beta chains were read from a single sample in a study of blood T cell repertoires in COVID-19. TCRdb's table, derived via immunoSEQ multiplex PCR, lists solely in-frame clones and lacks some. The sample shows about 380,000 clones, 85% to 90% of them seen only once. The sequencing input was PBMCs or T cells enriched from blood (not recorded which). The source is a young woman who had recovered from COVID-19. The CDR3 runs from the conserved cysteine through the conserved F or W. A D gene is named only where the DNA matches it firmly. Size values are once, few and many counts, or a class for expanded clones, and some rows have none.

d_call cdr3_length j_call v_call clone_size cdr3_aa cdr3_nt
TRBD1 19 TRBJ2-7 TRBV5-6 . CASSQTDRGASKYHYEQYF TGTGCCAGCAGCCAAACGGACAGGGGCGCTAGTAAATATCACTACGAGCAGTACTTC
. 14 TRBJ1-6 TRBV4-3 . CASSISRGNSPLHF TGCGCCAGCAGCATTTCCCGCGGTAATTCACCCCTCCACTTT
TRBD1 15 TRBJ1-1 TRBV9 . CASRPHWTGNTEAFF TGTGCCAGCAGGCCGCACTGGACAGGGAACACTGAAGCTTTCTTT
. 15 TRBJ2-7 TRBV7-2 . CASSFGREASYEQYF TGTGCCAGCAGCTTCGGCAGGGAGGCCTCCTACGAGCAGTACTTC
. 14 TRBJ1-5 TRBV2 . CASSPTGFYQPQHF TGTGCCAGCAGTCCTACAGGGTTTTATCAGCCCCAGCATTTT
TRBD1 16 TRBJ2-1 TRBV28 . CASSLSTGIVYNEQFF TGTGCCAGCAGTTTATCGACAGGGATCGTTTACAATGAGCAGTTCTTC
. 16 TRBJ1-4 TRBV6-2/TRBV6-3 . CASSLSFLATNEKLFF TGTGCCAGCAGTCTAAGTTTCCTTGCAACTAATGAAAAACTGTTTTTT
. 13 TRBJ1-5 TRBV9 . CASSVSVDQPQHF TGTGCCAGCAGCGTATCAGTCGATCAGCCCCAGCATTTT
TRBD1 18 TRBJ1-2 TRBV28 once CASSTIMRSWTGNYGYTF TGTGCCAGCAGCACTATAATGCGCTCCTGGACAGGGAACTATGGCTACACCTTC
. 15 TRBJ1-2 TRBV6-1 . CASSEESARHYGYTF TGTGCCAGCAGTGAAGAGTCTGCCAGGCACTATGGCTACACCTTC
TRBD1 16 TRBJ1-4 TRBV2 . CASNRDRVTANEKLFF TGTGCCAGCAACCGGGACAGGGTAACAGCTAATGAAAAACTGTTTTTT
. 15 TRBJ1-4 TRBV5-1 . CASSFIGATNEKLFF TGCGCCAGCAGCTTCATCGGGGCAACTAATGAAAAACTGTTTTTT
TRBD1 12 TRBJ1-6 TRBV6-5 . CASLTGNSPLHF TGTGCCAGCCTGACAGGGAATTCACCCCTCCACTTT
TRBD1 13 TRBJ1-2 TRBV5-4 . CASSLNRGYGYTF TGTGCCAGCAGCTTGAACAGGGGCTATGGCTACACCTTC
TRBD2 12 TRBJ2-3 TRBV3-1/TRBV3-2 . CASRRGADTQYF TGTGCCAGCAGGCGGGGGGCAGATACGCAGTATTTT
TRBD1 18 TRBJ1-6 TRBV7-9 . CASSVGTAAGSYNSPLHF TGTGCCAGCAGCGTCGGGACAGCTGCGGGCTCCTATAATTCACCCCTCCACTTT
TRBD1 15 TRBJ2-1 TRBV5-1 . CASSLGTGEGNEQFF TGCGCCAGCAGCCTCGGGACAGGGGAGGGCAATGAGCAGTTCTTC
TRBD2 15 TRBJ2-2 TRBV19 . CASTPGGGAPGELFF TGTGCCAGTACCCCCGGGGGGGGCGCTCCCGGGGAGCTGTTTTTT
TRBD2 16 TRBJ2-3 TRBV3-1/TRBV3-2 . CASSTTSGGVGDTQYF TGTGCCAGCAGCACCACTAGCGGGGGGGTTGGAGATACGCAGTATTTT
TRBD1 14 TRBJ1-2 TRBV25-1 . CASSDRDRVEGYTF TGTGCCAGCAGTGATCGGGACAGGGTGGAGGGCTACACCTTC
TRBD2 15 TRBJ2-3 TRBV3-1/TRBV3-2 . CASSQRGLSADTQYF TGTGCCAGCAGCCAAAGGGGACTATCCGCAGATACGCAGTATTTT
TRBD1 15 TRBJ1-2 TRBV6-5 . CASSRQGREWGGYTF TGTGCCAGCAGTAGACAGGGGCGGGAATGGGGTGGCTACACCTTC
. 17 TRBJ1-5 TRBV27 once CASRQQGTLYSNQPQHF TGTGCCAGCAGGCAGCAGGGGACCCTTTATAGCAATCAGCCCCAGCATTTT
. 15 TRBJ2-1 TRBV3-1/TRBV3-2 once CASSQRGREYNEQFF TGTGCCAGCAGCCAAAGGGGAAGAGAATACAATGAGCAGTTCTTC
TRBD1 15 TRBJ2-7 TRBV19 few CASRNYGTGYYEQYF TGTGCCAGTAGAAACTACGGGACAGGGTATTACGAGCAGTACTTC
. 13 TRBJ1-1 TRBV5-6 few CASSPQPNTEAFF TGTGCCAGCAGCCCACAACCGAACACTGAAGCTTTCTTT
. 14 TRBJ1-2 TRBV5-5 . CASSLGAENYGYTF TGTGCCAGCAGCTTGGGCGCGGAGAACTATGGCTACACCTTC
. 12 TRBJ1-5 TRBV14 once CASSEGPGTQHF TGTGCCAGCAGCGAGGGCCCCGGGACCCAGCATTTT
TRBD2 17 TRBJ2-3 TRBV6-2/TRBV6-3 . CASSYVGERGGSGTQYF TGTGCCAGCAGTTACGTTGGCGAGCGGGGTGGTTCAGGGACGCAGTATTTT
. 14 TRBJ1-2 TRBV7-2 . CASSRQGGDYGYTF TGTGCCAGCAGTCGCCAGGGCGGGGACTATGGCTACACCTTC
. 17 TRBJ2-7 TRBV12-5 . CASGLPNSGQSSYEQYF TGTGCTAGTGGTTTGCCGAACTCGGGACAAAGCTCCTACGAGCAGTACTTC
. 16 TRBJ2-2 TRBV5-1 . CASSLEGAGRTGELFF TGCGCCAGCAGCTTGGAAGGGGCTGGTCGGACCGGGGAGCTGTTTTTT
TRBD2 15 TRBJ2-5 TRBV5-1 . CASSRLAGDQETQYF TGCGCCAGCAGCCGACTAGCGGGGGACCAAGAGACCCAGTACTTC
TRBD1 15 TRBJ1-5 TRBV7-2 . CASSLGQGPNQPQHF TGTGCCAGCAGCTTAGGACAGGGCCCGAATCAGCCCCAGCATTTT
TRBD1 14 TRBJ1-1 TRBV28 . CASSLAGGNTEAFF TGTGCCAGCAGTTTGGCAGGGGGGAACACTGAAGCTTTCTTT
. 14 TRBJ1-4 TRBV6-5 . CASLARLANEKLFF TGTGCCAGCCTGGCCAGGCTGGCTAATGAAAAACTGTTTTTT
. 15 TRBJ2-3 TRBV3-1/TRBV3-2 . CASSQDRGSADTQYF TGTGCCAGCAGCCAAGATAGGGGTAGTGCAGATACGCAGTATTTT
. 18 TRBJ2-7 TRBV15 once CATSSTPAMHTWDSEQYF TGTGCCACCAGCAGCACCCCCGCGATGCATACGTGGGACTCCGAGCAGTACTTC
. 11 TRBJ1-1 TRBV20-1 . CSLTLNTEAFF TGCAGTCTGACACTGAACACTGAAGCTTTCTTT
. 15 TRBJ2-7 TRBV11-2 . CASSLGQGLTYEQYF TGTGCCAGCAGCTTAGGGCAGGGGTTAACCTACGAGCAGTACTTC
. 13 TRBJ1-1 TRBV4-1 . CASSQTRNTEAFF TGCGCCAGCAGCCAAACCAGGAACACTGAAGCTTTCTTT
. 15 TRBJ1-5 TRBV30 . CAWSVEGIYNQPQHF TGTGCCTGGAGTGTTGAGGGTATATACAATCAGCCCCAGCATTTT
. 16 TRBJ2-7 TRBV7-2 . CASSLVDLRSIYEQYF TGTGCCAGCAGCTTAGTGGATCTGAGGTCGATCTACGAGCAGTACTTC
TRBD1 18 TRBJ2-3 TRBV24-1 . CATSDLGGTGLVTDTQYF TGTGCCACCAGTGATTTGGGGGGGACAGGGCTCGTCACAGATACGCAGTATTTT
TRBD1 18 TRBJ1-5 TRBV28 . CASSLGYSAGGLNQPQHF TGTGCCAGCAGTTTAGGATACTCGGCAGGGGGCCTCAATCAGCCCCAGCATTTT
TRBD2 15 TRBJ2-1 TRBV9 . CASSGLLAGVDEQFF TGTGCCAGCAGCGGGCTTCTAGCGGGGGTTGATGAGCAATTCTTC
TRBD1 16 TRBJ1-1 TRBV7-2 . CASSLGDRDLNTEAFF TGTGCCAGCAGCTTAGGGGACAGGGATTTGAACACTGAAGCTTTCTTT
TRBD2 16 TRBJ2-1 TRBV2 . CASRRLAVSSYNEQFF TGTGCCAGCAGGAGACTAGCGGTGTCCTCCTACAATGAGCAGTTCTTC
TRBD1 18 TRBJ1-5 TRBV19 . CASSVTGGVIASNQPQHF TGTGCCAGTAGTGTCACAGGGGGCGTGATTGCGAGCAATCAGCCCCAGCATTTT
TRBD2 15 TRBJ2-7 TRBV9 . CASSVSAGAGYEQYF TGTGCCAGCAGCGTATCAGCGGGGGCCGGCTACGAGCAGTACTTC
. 13 TRBJ1-3 TRBV9 . CASSVVPGNTIYF TGTGCCAGCAGCGTAGTCCCAGGGAACACCATATATTTT
TRBD2 12 TRBJ2-1 TRBV12-3/TRBV12-4 . CASSFIGEGQFF TGTGCCAGCAGTTTTATAGGGGAGGGGCAGTTCTTC
TRBD1 14 TRBJ1-1 TRBV29-1 . CSVLAMDRTTEAFF TGCAGCGTCCTAGCGATGGACAGGACCACTGAAGCTTTCTTT
TRBD2 16 TRBJ2-7 TRBV4-1 . CASSQDGSSGGGEQYF TGCGCCAGCAGCCAAGATGGCTCTAGCGGGGGTGGCGAGCAGTACTTC
. 15 TRBJ1-2 TRBV5-1 . CASSPPGGVGEGYTF TGCGCCAGCAGCCCTCCCGGAGGGGTTGGAGAGGGCTACACCTTC
. 13 TRBJ1-5 TRBV7-8 . CASSLGRAQPQHF TGTGCCAGCAGCTTAGGCCGTGCGCAGCCCCAGCATTTT
TRBD1 15 TRBJ2-7 TRBV6-2/TRBV6-3 once CASSYDLGQRYEQYF TGTGCCAGCAGTTACGATCTGGGACAGCGCTACGAGCAGTACTTC
TRBD2 15 TRBJ2-1 TRBV5-4 once CASSLGLAGYNEQFF TGTGCCAGCAGCTTGGGACTAGCGGGCTACAATGAGCAGTTCTTC
. 14 TRBJ1-2 TRBV6-5 . CASMFGGEIYGYTF TGTGCCAGCATGTTCGGGGGGGAGATCTATGGCTACACCTTC